This TCR beta chain is drawn from a study of blood T cell repertoires in COVID-19. Generated by immunoSEQ multiplex PCR, the TCRdb table keeps only in-frame clones and is missing some. The table has over 35,000 clones, 88% seen once; the top ten hold 2% to 2.5%. CDR3 length: 14 residues. V was clipped by 6 bases and J by 5 bases; unmatched bases: 8. Looked up from germline, CDR1 is PRHDT and CDR2 is FYEKMQ (reference sequence). This sequence was found in a human donor in a cohort sampled during active COVID-19. The sample consisted of peripheral blood. This chain uses TRBV13 with TRBJ2-3, with TRBD1 matching 7 bases. The CDR3 loop reads CASRPRQGVDTQYF. The CDR3 nucleotides read TGTGCCAGCAGACCACGACAGGGTGTAGATACGCAGTATTTT.